A single sample gave rise to the 14 T cell receptor beta chains below, sequenced in a study of human T cells and chemical hapten exposure. TCRdb fed the RACE reads into MiXCR, producing one record per CDR3 protein. The sample shows some 180,000 distinct CDR3 sequences, around 20% of them seen only once. The time point here: patch test 1, 2 weeks after DPC sensitization. The treatment here: therapeutic diphenylcyclopropenone sensitization with weekly scalp DPC. Sequenced material: whole blood, taken in connection with sensitization to the hapten diphenylcyclopropenone (DPC). The source is a woman in her forties or fifties with alopecia areata. Some clones in this sample may be carry-over from other donors' samples.

There are many counts of this clonotype. V and J are TRBV29-1 and TRBJ1-2, with 7 bases that match TRBD1. This CDR3 contains 15 residues. V shed 3 bases and J 8 bases; nucleotides not matched to a gene: 15. Looked up from germline, CDR1 is SQVTM and CDR2 is ANQGSEA. The CDR3 bases are TGCAGCGTTGACTCCCGGACAGGCCCGAGTCGCGGCTACACCTTC. It specifies CSVDSRTGPSRGYTF. The variable domain in full, with the rest retrieved from reference TRBV29-1 and TRBJ1-2, is SAVISQKPSRDICQRGTSLTIQCQVDSQVTMMFWYRQQPGQSLTLIATANQGSEATYESGFVIDKFPISRPNLTFSTLTVSNMSPEDSSIYLCSVDSRTGPSRGYTFGSGTRLTVV.

The chain recombines TRBV9 with TRBJ2-2; TRBD2 agrees at 8 bases. This CDR3 contains 15 residues. V was clipped by 2 bases and J by 4 bases; unmatched bases: 4. Germline loops: CDR1 SGDLS, CDR2 YYNGEE. For the CDR3, the DNA is TGTGCCAGCAGCGTGATAGCGGGACCCACCGGGGAGCTGTTTTTT. This sequence encodes CASSVIAGPTGELFF.

This clonotype has more than one count but fewer than ten. The chain employs TRBV12-3 or TRBV12-4 and TRBJ2-5, with D possibly being TRBD1 or TRBD2 (5 bases each). Between the trimmed V and J ends, which lost 5 bases and 5 bases, there was a span of 12 bases. There are 13 residues in the CDR3. The CDR3 region has the DNA TGTGCCAGCAGTCGGGGCCTTATGGAGACCCAGTACTTC. The encoded protein is CASSRGLMETQYF.

A few counts support this clonotype. The chain couples TRBV29-1 to TRBJ2-7; the match to TRBD2 covers 8 bases. The germline V gene has CDR1 SQVTM and CDR2 ANQGSEA. The CDR3 totals 12 residues. V lost 6 bases, J lost 3 bases, and 4 bases stayed unmatched. The DNA of the CDR3 is TGCAGCGTCGCCGGGGGGGGCTACGAGCAGTACTTC. Residues: CSVAGGGYEQYF.

This clonotype was seen at least ten times. The chain uses TRBV2 and TRBJ2-1; tentative D call: TRBD1 (5 bases). The CDR3 has 14 residues. V was shortened by 3 bases and J by 5 bases, with 11 bases between the two germline ends. In germline, CDR1 is SNHLY, CDR2 FYNNEI. CDR3 region: CASSDAGFHNEQFF. Written as DNA, the CDR3 is TGTGCCAGCAGTGATGCAGGGTTCCACAATGAGCAGTTCTTC.

This clonotype came up a few times. The chain carries TRBV29-1 and TRBJ1-2; D may be TRBD1 (6 bases). The CDR3 runs 13 residues. CDR1 and CDR2 from the germline V gene are SQVTM and ANQGSEA. V lost 4 bases to trimming and J lost 4 bases, with 13 bases between them. This chain's CDR3 is CSVGQAGPYGYTF. CDR3 DNA: TGCAGCGTTGGACAGGCCGGACCCTATGGCTACACCTTC.

The chain carries TRBV6-2 or TRBV6-3 and TRBJ2-5; D uncertain. V shed 0 bases and J shed 3 bases, with 8 bases lying between them. Per germline, CDR1 MNHEY and CDR2 SVGEGT. The CDR3 runs 14 residues. CDR3 DNA sequence: TGTGCCAGCAGTTACTCACGGATAGAAGAGACCCAGTACTTC. It translates to CASSYSRIEETQYF.

CDR3 residues: CASSESLIYGYTF. The CDR3 DNA sequence: TGCGCCAGCAGTGAGTCGCTGATCTATGGCTACACCTTC. This chain links TRBV10-2 with TRBJ1-2; D unresolved. Germline CDR1 WSHSY, CDR2 SAAADI. The CDR3 is 13 amino acids. With 0 bases removed from V and 4 bases from J, the gap between germline ends came to 6 bases.

The genes are TRBV7-2 and TRBJ1-6; 7 positions agree with TRBD1. Germline values: CDR1 SGHTA, CDR2 FQGNSA. The V and J ends lost 1 base and 13 bases, in that order; junction bases with no gene match: 19. The CDR3 has 18 residues. The CDR3 is CASSLVATGYSGSWPLHF. DNA for the CDR3: TGTGCCAGCAGCTTAGTCGCGACAGGGTATTCGGGTTCTTGGCCCCTCCACTTT.

This clonotype was picked up a small number of times. The V call is TRBV14, the J call TRBJ2-3; D ambiguous. The CDR3 runs to 13 residues. Trimming removed 2 bases from V and 6 bases from J, with 9 bases in between. The germline gives CDR1 SGHDN, CDR2 FVKESK. CDR3 DNA: TGTGCCAGCAGCCAAAAAAGCTCTGATACGCAGTATTTT. Protein: CASSQKSSDTQYF.

The chain recombines TRBV29-1 with TRBJ1-5; 11 nucleotides align to TRBD1. The CDR3 totals 14 residues. J was trimmed by 4 bases and V by 5 bases; bases with no gene match: 4. The germline CDR1 and CDR2 sequences are SQVTM and ANQGSEA. CDR3 nucleotides: TGCAGCGTTAGGACAGGGGGCCCGAATCAGCCCCAGCATTTT. It is translated as CSVRTGGPNQPQHF.

A few counts support this clonotype. The chain carries TRBV11-2 and TRBJ2-1; TRBD2 agrees at 8 bases. Germline V gives CDR1 SGHAT, CDR2 FQNNGV. The ends lost 5 bases at V and 0 bases at J; junction bases unmatched: 15. This CDR3 has 19 amino acids. The CDR3 DNA reads TGTGCCAGCAGCCCACCCCCCGGGAGGGCACAAAGCTCCTACAATGAGCAGTTCTTC. This sequence encodes CASSPPPGRAQSSYNEQFF.

In this sample, this clonotype turned up many times. The chain links TRBV20-1 to TRBJ1-1; D might be TRBD1 (6 bases). The V end lost 1 base, the J end lost 11 bases, and 17 bases lay between the germline ends. This CDR3 spans 13 amino acids. In germline, CDR1 is DFQATT, CDR2 SNEGSKA (reference sequence). The CDR3 sequence: CSARGQGRSRAFF. The CDR3 region has the DNA TGCAGTGCTAGAGGGCAGGGGCGAAGTCGGGCTTTCTTT.

In its sample, this clonotype was seen a few times. The chain employs TRBV2 and TRBJ2-7; 9 bases map to TRBD2. V lost 6 bases and J lost 3; bases outside the gene matches: 9. The germline V gene has CDR1 SNHLY and CDR2 FYNNEI. This CDR3 has 15 amino acids. CDR3 amino acids: CASSLQGLAVYEQYF. In DNA form, the CDR3 reads TGTGCCAGCAGCCTACAGGGACTAGCTGTCTACGAGCAGTACTTC.